The 9 T cell receptor beta chains listed next were all sequenced from one sample in a study of response to subunit inactivated influenza vaccine. MiXCR, run by TCRdb on the RT-PCR reads, gives a single entry per CDR3 protein. Seen here are hundreds of thousands of distinct CDR3 sequences, around 25% observed once, and the top ten hold over 1.5%. This material consisted of CD4+ T cells sorted from PBMCs, taken less than 6 days after vaccination. These receptors were collected from a man aged 50-60 years who received an inactivated influenza vaccine.

CDR3 protein: CAITGTTTGELFF. The CDR3 DNA sequence: TGTGCCATCACAGGGACTACCACCGGGGAGCTGTTTTTT. This sequence joins TRBV10-3 and TRBJ2-2; 7 nucleotides agree with TRBD2. Germline V gene lookup returns CDR1 ENHRY and CDR2 SYGVKD. The ends lost 7 bases at V and 4 bases at J; junction bases unmatched: 3. The CDR3 is 13 residues long.

V is TRBV28 and J is TRBJ2-1; 13 bases are a match to TRBD2. Germline V gene sequence: CDR1 MDHEN, CDR2 SYDVKM. Trimming took 6 bases from V and 13 from J; bases not matched to a gene: 18. This CDR3 comprises 17 residues. CDR3 in DNA: TGTGCCAGCAGACTAGCGGTCGGACTAGCGGGGGCTCATTCACAGTTCTTC. Its protein product is CASRLAVGLAGAHSQFF. The entire variable domain, with the rest obtained from reference TRBV28 and TRBJ2-1, is as follows: DVKVTQSSRYLVKRTGEKVFLECVQDMDHENMFWYRQDPGLGLRLIYFSYDVKMKEKGDIPEGYSVSREKKERFSLILESASTNQTSMYLCASRLAVGLAGAHSQFFGPGTRLTVL.

This clonotype was seen once. The V gene is TRBV10-1, the J gene TRBJ1-2; D not certain. This CDR3 spans 13 amino acids. Between the trimmed V and J ends, which lost 0 bases and 8 bases, there was a span of 10 bases. Per germline, CDR1 WNHNN and CDR2 SYGVQD (reference sequence). CDR3 residues: CASSESRVRGYTF. The DNA for the CDR3 is TGCGCCAGCAGTGAGTCTAGGGTTCGAGGCTACACCTTC.

The rearrangement joins TRBV7-2 to TRBJ2-7, with D perhaps matching TRBD2 (5 bases). The germline CDR1 and CDR2 sequences are SGHTA and FQGNSA. This CDR3 has 15 amino acids. The ends were cut back, 5 bases at V and 5 bases at J, with 19 bases in the middle. CDR3: CASSTFLRTGNEQYF. The DNA for the CDR3 is TGTGCCAGCAGCACATTCCTGCGGACTGGGAACGAGCAGTACTTC. The full variable domain, with the rest looked up from reference TRBV7-2 and TRBJ2-7, is GAGVSQSPSNKVTEKGKDVELRCDPISGHTALYWYRQSLGQGLEFLIYFQGNSAPDKSGLPSDRFSAERTGGSVSTLTIQRTQQEDSAVYLCASSTFLRTGNEQYFGPGTRLTVT.

This clonotype showed up many times. This chain connects TRBV5-1 to TRBJ2-1; 13 bases match TRBD2. CDR1 and CDR2 from the germline V gene are SGHRS and YFSETQ. This CDR3 has 16 amino acids. V shed 4 bases and J 4 bases; nucleotides not matched to a gene: 5. The CDR3 here is CASSQGTSGIYNEQFF. The DNA of the CDR3 is TGCGCCAGCAGCCAAGGGACTAGCGGGATATACAATGAGCAGTTCTTC.

The V gene is TRBV5-1, the J gene TRBJ2-3, with TRBD1 identical over 7 bases. The CDR3 spans 15 residues. Unmatched junction bases numbered 6, after V lost 2 bases and J lost 3 bases. CDR1 and CDR2 from the germline V gene are SGHRS and YFSETQ. The CDR3 coding sequence is TGCGCCAGCAGCTTACGACAGGGATGGACAGATACGCAGTATTTT. Translating it yields CASSLRQGWTDTQYF.

The count of this clonotype is one. V is TRBV7-9 and J is TRBJ2-7; 14 bases are shared with TRBD2. The ends lost 6 bases at V and 1 base at J; junction bases unmatched: 2. Germline V gives CDR1 SEHNR, CDR2 FQNEAQ (reference sequence). CDR3 size: 15 residues. CDR3 DNA sequence: TGTGCCAGCAGACGACTAGCGGGAGGGTCCTACGAGCAGTACTTC. This translates into CASRRLAGGSYEQYF.

The chain employs TRBV6-5 and TRBJ2-1, with 7 bases that match TRBD2. The germline V gene encodes CDR1 MNHEY and CDR2 SVGAGI. The length of the CDR3 is 14 residues. The V gene end was trimmed by 2 bases and the J gene end by 7 bases; junction bases not matched to a gene: 5. CDR3 sequence (DNA): TGTGCCAGCAGTTACCTAGCGGAGAGGAATGAGCAGTTCTTC. Translated: CASSYLAERNEQFF.

V usage is TRBV3-1 and J usage is TRBJ2-1; D tentatively fits TRBD1 or TRBD2 (7 bases each). The CDR3 loop spans 16 amino acids. Trimming removed 1 base at V and 10 bases at J, with 20 bases between. Per germline, CDR1 LGHDT and CDR2 YNNKEL (reference sequence). The DNA for the CDR3 is TGTGCCAGCAGCCAAGTCAGGGGGGGGAGGTTAGGGGAGCAGTTCTTC. Amino acids: CASSQVRGGRLGEQFF.